This T cell receptor beta chain was recorded in a study of patients and donors after allogeneic stem cell transplantation. Details on this clonotype: Its ends do not fully match the called genes, so a read error is possible.

TCRdb redid the calling of the RT-PCR reads with MiXCR, one entry per CDR3 protein. This sample carries 900,000 to 1,000,000 distinct CDR3 sequences, roughly 17% of them seen once, and the ten largest clones take 5% to 6.5%. The source is a human donor who was either an allogeneic HSCT recipient or a stem cell or donor lymphocyte infusion donor (not recorded which). It is not recorded whose cells these are; they may come from a transplant donor. Specimen: blood, either unsorted or a sorted T cell fraction (not recorded which).

As DNA, the CDR3 is TGTCCCAGCAGCGTTAGTCCTCCCCAAAACATTCAGTACTTC. Protein: CPSSVSPPQNIQYF. The chain is built from TRBV9 and TRBJ2-4; the D is unclear. The CDR3 has 14 amino acids. The germline gives CDR1 SGDLS, CDR2 YYNGEE.